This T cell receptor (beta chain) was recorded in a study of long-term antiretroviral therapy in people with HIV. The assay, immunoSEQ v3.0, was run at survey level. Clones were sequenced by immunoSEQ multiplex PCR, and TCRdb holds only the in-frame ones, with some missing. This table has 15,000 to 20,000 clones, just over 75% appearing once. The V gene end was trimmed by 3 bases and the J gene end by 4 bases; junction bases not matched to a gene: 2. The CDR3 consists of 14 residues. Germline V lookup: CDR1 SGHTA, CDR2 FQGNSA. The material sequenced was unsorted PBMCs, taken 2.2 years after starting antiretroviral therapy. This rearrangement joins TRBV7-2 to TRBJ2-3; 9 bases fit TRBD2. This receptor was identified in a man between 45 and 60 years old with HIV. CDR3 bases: TGTGCCAGCAGCTTGGGCGGGGGGGCAGATACGCAGTATTTT. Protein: CASSLGGGADTQYF.